This T cell receptor beta chain was obtained from a study of identical twins. MiXCR, applied by TCRdb to the 5' RACE reads, yields one record per CDR3 protein. The sample consists of roughly 250,000 distinct CDR3 sequences, around 7% of them appearing once. Study outcomes and limitations: Fewer insertions marked abundant cord blood beta clonotypes; young adult naive trended weakly, memory not at all.

All donors comprised healthy Caucasians. Germline V gene sequence: CDR1 SGHDN, CDR2 FVKESK. V lost 1 base to trimming and J lost 1 base; unmatched junction nucleotides: 4. This CDR3 is 17 amino acids long. Of note for this clonotype: The antigen remains undetermined.

The same specimen was also included in a second study, on yellow fever vaccine responses in identical twins. As reported in that work: Twins' vaccine T cell responses were reported to seem partly convergent and partly personalized.

The V and J genes are TRBV14 and TRBJ2-5, with TRBD2 matching 12 bases. The TCR was taken from a woman under 30 in good health. Sequencing input: memory (CD45RO+) T cells sorted from blood. The CDR3 loop reads CASSQASGRGGQETQYF. In nucleotides, the CDR3 is TGTGCCAGCAGCCAAGCTAGCGGGAGGGGTGGCCAAGAGACCCAGTACTTC.